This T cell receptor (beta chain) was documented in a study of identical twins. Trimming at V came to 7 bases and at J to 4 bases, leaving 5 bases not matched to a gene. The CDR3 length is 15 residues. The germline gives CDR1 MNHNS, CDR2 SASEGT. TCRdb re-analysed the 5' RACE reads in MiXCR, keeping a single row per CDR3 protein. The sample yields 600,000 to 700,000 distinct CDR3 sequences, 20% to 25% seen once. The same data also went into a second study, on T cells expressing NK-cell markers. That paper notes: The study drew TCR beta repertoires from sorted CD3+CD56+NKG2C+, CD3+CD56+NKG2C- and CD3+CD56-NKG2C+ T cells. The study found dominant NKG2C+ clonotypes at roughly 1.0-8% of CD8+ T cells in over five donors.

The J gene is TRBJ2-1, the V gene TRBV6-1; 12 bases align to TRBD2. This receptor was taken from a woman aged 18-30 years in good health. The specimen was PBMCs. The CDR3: CASTYGLAGYNEQFF. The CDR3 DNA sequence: TGTGCCAGCACGTACGGACTAGCGGGATACAATGAGCAGTTCTTC.